The 27 T cell receptor beta chains reported below all come from one sample, sequenced in a study of blood T cell repertoires in COVID-19. Some clones are missing from TCRdb's copy, which holds only in-frame ones; the method was immunoSEQ multiplex PCR. This table has roughly 55,000 clones, roughly 79% appearing once. Material for sequencing was peripheral blood. The receptors come from a human donor with active or convalescent COVID-19. The donor label of this sample is uncertain.

This chain uses TRBV27 with TRBJ2-2; TRBD1 might be the D (5 bases). Germline values: CDR1 MNHEY, CDR2 SMNVEV (reference sequence). The CDR3 spans 12 residues. With 6 bases removed from V and 6 bases from J, the gap between germline ends came to 8 bases. The CDR3 DNA reads as TGTGCCAGCAGCAGGGTGGCCGGGGAGCTGTTTTTT. Residues: CASSRVAGELFF.

The rearrangement joins TRBV5-1 to TRBJ2-2, with 11 bases aligning to TRBD2. CDR1 and CDR2 (germline): SGHRS, YFSETQ. The length of the CDR3 is 16 residues. The J segment lost 3 bases and the V segment lost 0 bases, leaving 1 base of the junction unmatched. The CDR3 coding sequence is TGCGCCAGCAGCTTGGCACTAGCGGGAGACACCGGGGAGCTGTTTTTT. It yields the protein CASSLALAGDTGELFF.

The rearrangement joins TRBV7-3 to TRBJ2-3, with 7 bases aligning to TRBD1. V shed 4 bases and J 4 bases; nucleotides not matched to a gene: 11. Per germline, CDR1 SGHTA and CDR2 FQGTGA. The CDR3 runs to 16 residues. The CDR3 reads CASSSSNRGRADTQYF. DNA of the CDR3: TGTGCCAGCAGCTCGAGCAACAGGGGTAGAGCAGATACGCAGTATTTT.

V is TRBV10-1 and J is TRBJ2-3; 8 bases map to TRBD2. The V gene end was trimmed by 3 bases and the J gene end by 1 base; junction bases not matched to a gene: 3. CDR3 length: 15 residues. Germline assignment: CDR1 WNHNN and CDR2 SYGVQD (reference sequence). CDR3 amino acids: CASSDPAGGTDTQYF. CDR3 coding DNA: TGCGCCAGCAGTGACCCAGCGGGGGGCACAGATACGCAGTATTTT.

The rearrangement links TRBV5-4 to TRBJ2-5; 7 bases are shared with TRBD1. Germline V gene sequence: CDR1 SGHNT, CDR2 YYREEE (reference sequence). V lost 0 bases, J lost 5 bases, and 7 bases stayed unmatched. The CDR3 totals 15 residues. The CDR3 is CASSLVGGADETQYF. Written as DNA, the CDR3 is TGTGCCAGCAGCTTGGTAGGGGGCGCGGACGAGACCCAGTACTTC.

CDR3 nucleotide sequence: TGCGCCAGCAGTGAGGGGGCAGCGATCAGCCACAGCGATACGCAGTATTTT. The encoded protein is CASSEGAAISHSDTQYF. The chain joins TRBV10-2 to TRBJ2-3; possible D gene TRBD1, 5 bases. Per the germline V gene, CDR1 is WSHSY and CDR2 is SAAADI. The CDR3 runs to 17 residues. Trimming removed 2 bases at V and 6 bases at J, with 21 bases between.

The chain employs TRBV3-1 (or the pseudogene TRBV3-2) and TRBJ2-7; 10 bases are a match to TRBD2. The CDR3 runs to 13 residues. Germline V CDR1 and CDR2: LGHDT, YNNKEL (reference sequence). V lost 10 bases, J lost 2 bases, and 5 bases stayed unmatched. The CDR3 nucleotides are TGTGCCACATCTAGCGGGGGAACCTACGAGCAGTACTTC. It yields the protein CATSSGGTYEQYF.

This clone was picked up a small number of times. The rearrangement links TRBV3-1 (or the pseudogene TRBV3-2) to TRBJ1-2; 10 nucleotides line up with TRBD1. The CDR3 is 15 amino acids. CDR1 and CDR2 (germline): LGHDT, YNNKEL (reference sequence). V lost 1 base, J lost 8 bases, and 7 bases stayed unmatched. The CDR3 sequence is CASSQGDRGRRGYTF. Written as DNA, the CDR3 is TGTGCCAGCAGCCAAGGAGACAGGGGGCGCCGGGGCTACACCTTC.

This clone came up once. The chain joins TRBV2 to TRBJ1-4; D gene uncertain. Trimming cost V 11 bases and J 4 bases, with 14 bases left between them. Germline-derived CDR1 and CDR2 are SNHLY and FYNNEI. The CDR3 runs to 13 residues. CDR3 coding DNA: TGTGCCGTAACGGGAGCCGTTAATGAAAAACTGTTTTTT. Protein sequence: CAVTGAVNEKLFF.

CDR3 nucleotide sequence: TGTGCCAGTAGCGGGTACGACGAGCAGTACTTC. The encoded protein is CASSGYDEQYF. The chain employs TRBV19 and TRBJ2-7; D gene unclear. Per germline, CDR1 LNHDA and CDR2 SQIVND (reference sequence). This CDR3 spans 11 amino acids. Trimming took 6 bases from V and 5 from J, leaving 8 bases between them.

V and J are TRBV5-1 and TRBJ2-1; 11 bases map to TRBD2. In germline, CDR1 is SGHRS, CDR2 YFSETQ. This CDR3 is 14 amino acids long. V lost 1 base, J lost 9 bases, and 3 bases stayed unmatched. The CDR3 DNA sequence: TGCGCCAGCAGCTTGACTGGGACTAGCGGTGAGCAGTTCTTC. This codes for CASSLTGTSGEQFF.

The rearrangement links TRBV29-1 to TRBJ2-7; no clear D gene. This CDR3 comprises 14 residues. Trimming cost V 7 bases and J 1 base, with 17 bases left between them. Germline V gives CDR1 SQVTM, CDR2 ANQGSEA. This chain's CDR3 is CSAPRLVGSYEQYF. The CDR3, as DNA: TGCAGCGCACCCAGACTGGTTGGTTCCTACGAGCAGTACTTC.

The chain couples TRBV7-2 to TRBJ2-1; 16 nucleotides align to TRBD2. Trimming at V came to 5 bases and at J to 2 bases, leaving 9 bases not matched to a gene. Germline values: CDR1 SGHTA, CDR2 FQGNSA. The length of the CDR3 is 19 residues. CDR3 residues: CASSPGRGLAGGPYNEQFF. CDR3 bases: TGTGCCAGCAGCCCGGGGAGGGGACTAGCGGGAGGGCCCTACAATGAGCAGTTCTTC.

This clone was seen only a few times. The rearrangement links TRBV18 to TRBJ2-1; 9 nucleotides line up with TRBD2. Germline V gene data show CDR1 as KGHSH and CDR2 as LQKENI. CDR3 size: 16 residues. The trim removed 2 bases at V and 7 bases at J, leaving 9 bases unmatched. DNA for the CDR3: TGTGCCAGCTCACCAAGGGCTAGCGGGGAAAAAAATGAGCAGTTCTTC. Translated, it gives CASSPRASGEKNEQFF. The entire variable domain, with the rest obtained from reference TRBV18 and TRBJ2-1, is as follows: NAGVMQNPRHLVRRRGQEARLRCSPMKGHSHVYWYRQLPEEGLKFMVYLQKENIIDESGMPKERFSAEFPKEGPSILRIQQVVRGDSAAYFCASSPRASGEKNEQFFGPGTRLTVL.

V usage is TRBV7-2 and J usage is TRBJ1-2; tentatively, D is TRBD1 (6 bases). Deletions cut 1 base from V and 8 bases from J, with 14 bases between. Germline-derived CDR1 and CDR2 are SGHTA and FQGNSA. The CDR3 length is 14 residues. The DNA of the CDR3 is TGTGCCAGCAGCTTAGGACAGGCGCAGGAGGGCTACACCTTC. Translated: CASSLGQAQEGYTF.

This rearrangement joins TRBV6-9 to TRBJ2-3, with D tentatively TRBD2 (5 bases). From germline, CDR1 is MNHGY and CDR2 SVAAGI. The CDR3 is made up of 15 amino acids. Trimming took off 1 base at V and 4 bases at J, with 12 bases between the two ends. The CDR3 protein is CASSYLRVRPDTQYF. DNA of the CDR3: TGTGCCAGCAGTTATTTGAGGGTGCGCCCAGATACGCAGTATTTT.

The chain employs TRBV7-9 and TRBJ2-2; D uncertain. V was clipped by 5 bases and J by 7 bases, with 11 bases between them. Germline CDR1 and CDR2: SEHNR and FQNEAQ (reference sequence). This CDR3 has 13 amino acids. The CDR3 spells CASSPPSSGELFF. CDR3 nucleotide sequence: TGTGCCAGCAGCCCCCCCTCGAGCGGGGAGCTGTTTTTT.

In nucleotides, the CDR3 is TGTGCCAGCAGCTTAGATAGCGGGAGTTACCATGAGCAGTTCTTC. Its protein is CASSLDSGSYHEQFF. The rearrangement uses TRBV7-9 and TRBJ2-1; 9 bases are a match to TRBD2. The CDR3 length is 15 residues. From germline, CDR1 is SEHNR and CDR2 FQNEAQ (reference sequence). Germline trimming cut 1 base from V and 8 bases from J; bases unmatched to any gene: 6.

This clone came up a few times. The V call is TRBV5-1, the J call TRBJ1-4, with 9 nucleotides matching TRBD1. This CDR3 region has 14 residues. Germline trimming cut 4 bases from V and 7 bases from J; bases unmatched to any gene: 5. CDR1 and CDR2 from the germline V gene are SGHRS and YFSETQ. The CDR3 bases are TGCGCCAGCAGCCCGACAGGGGGACTTGAAAAACTGTTTTTT. Protein product: CASSPTGGLEKLFF.

The chain combines TRBV27 with TRBJ2-1; TRBD1 matches at 8 bases. The CDR3 has 14 amino acids. Germline loops: CDR1 MNHEY, CDR2 SMNVEV (reference sequence). V was pared by 6 bases and J by 4 bases, with 5 bases of the junction left unmatched. DNA for the CDR3: TGTGCCAGCAGGGCGGACAGGGTATACAATGAGCAGTTCTTC. It translates to CASRADRVYNEQFF.

Concerning this clone itself: A read error may account for a junction end that differs from germline. The rearrangement uses TRBV12-3 or TRBV12-4 and TRBJ2-7; TRBD1 matches 9 bases. The CDR3 is made up of 11 amino acids. CDR3 nucleotides: TGTGCCAGCAGTAGACGACAGGGGGTTCACTTC. It is translated as CASSRRQGVHF.

This clone was seen a handful of times. The genes are TRBV5-1 and TRBJ2-7; perhaps TRBD1 as D (6 bases). Germline assignment: CDR1 SGHRS and CDR2 YFSETQ. The CDR3 loop spans 13 amino acids. The V end lost 2 bases, the J end lost 2 bases, and 8 bases lay between the germline ends. The CDR3 nucleotides are TGCGCCAGCAGCTTATGGACAGCCTACGAGCAGTACTTC. Translation gives CASSLWTAYEQYF.

V gene TRBV6-1 combines with J gene TRBJ2-3, with D maybe TRBD2 (6 bases). The CDR3 totals 14 residues. Germline CDR1 and CDR2: MNHNS and SASEGT. Trimming cost V 3 bases and J 2 bases, with 9 bases left between them. CDR3 protein: CASSDRDFTDTQYF. In DNA form, the CDR3 reads TGTGCCAGCAGTGACCGGGACTTCACAGATACGCAGTATTTT.

V is TRBV7-3 and J is TRBJ1-1, with 8 bases matching TRBD1. CDR3 length: 14 residues. CDR1 and CDR2 from the germline V gene are SGHTA and FQGTGA. V dropped 5 bases and J dropped 6; count of bases not matched to a gene: 8. The chain's CDR3 is CASSHGTGGSEAFF. CDR3 nucleotides: TGTGCCAGCAGCCACGGGACAGGTGGGTCTGAAGCTTTCTTT.

The chain is built from TRBV6-5 and TRBJ1-3; TRBD1 is a possible D gene (6 bases). CDR3 length: 15 residues. The V gene's germline CDR1 is MNHEY and CDR2 SVGAGI. The germline V and J ends were trimmed by 5 bases and 0 bases, with 11 bases remaining between them. The CDR3, as DNA: TGTGCCAGCAGTCCGACCAGGGGCTCTGGAAACACCATATATTTT. Its translation: CASSPTRGSGNTIYF.

This rearrangement joins TRBV29-1 to TRBJ2-1, with TRBD2 matching 9 bases. The CDR3 is 15 amino acids. The J segment lost 7 bases and the V segment lost 0 bases, leaving 7 bases of the junction unmatched. Germline CDR1 reads SQVTM; CDR2 reads ANQGSEA. This CDR3 is CSVEDRGRGGNEQFF. CDR3 DNA: TGCAGCGTTGAAGATCGCGGGAGGGGAGGGAATGAGCAGTTCTTC.

The gene calls are TRBV5-1 and TRBJ1-2, with D possibly TRBD1 on 6 matching bases. This CDR3 comprises 14 residues. Germline V gives CDR1 SGHRS, CDR2 YFSETQ. The V end was cut by 1 base, the J end by 2 bases, with 9 bases between. The CDR3 DNA reads as TGCGCCAGCAGCTTGCATACAGGGAACTATGGCTACACCTTC. It translates to CASSLHTGNYGYTF.